The clone carrying this T cell receptor beta chain came up many times. Its cognate antigen is unknown. This sample is part of a study of T cells in Graves' hyperthyroidism and ophthalmopathy. Overall study: Peripheral blood collection took place at initial diagnosis, before any treatment.

V was trimmed by 2 bases and J by 2 bases, leaving 6 bases between them. The germline CDR1 and CDR2 sequences are MDHEN and SYDVKM. CDR3 length equals 13 residues. Participants, patients aged 18 to 65, had newly diagnosed hyperthyroidism with a duration under 2 months. Authors of the study amplified TCR beta CDR3 regions from RNA transcripts. The TCR CDR3 first-round RT-PCR relied on the HTBI primer set. From the multiplex PCR reads, TCRdb called clonotypes with MiXCR, one entry per CDR3 protein. Seen here are 100,000 to 130,000 distinct CDR3 sequences, 16% observed once, and the top ten hold about 45%. Study results and limitations: For ophthalmopathy, model prediction preceded onset by a median roughly 5.9 months. Classification by a 13 V-J model distinguished ophthalmopathy from stable hyperthyroidism.

Sample: blood. V gene TRBV28 combines with J gene TRBJ1-2; D is unresolved. The clonotype originates from a woman aged 45-65 years with Graves' hyperthyroidism. CDR3 sequence reads: CASSLDRNYGYTF. In nucleotides, the CDR3 is TGTGCCAGCAGTTTAGACCGAAACTATGGCTACACCTTC.